This T cell receptor delta chain was identified during a study of γδ T cells in repeated Plasmodium falciparum infection. The wider study: Each infection was followed by sampling at 21 days, plus baseline and some pre-infection draws.

The sample holds a few counts of this clone. A read error is likely here: a far larger clone is one base away. The same CDR3 arises from other DNA sequences in this sample as well. TCRdb fed the multiplex PCR reads to CATT. The profile shows more than 70,000 delta-chain clones, 0.95% to 1% of them singletons. The sample comprised gamma-delta T cells from blood. The sequence was obtained from a pool of human donors (malaria-infected and uninfected, not separated).

The CDR3 nucleotides read TGCGCCTGTGACACCGTCGGTACTGGGGGCCTACAGAGGGATAAACTCATCTTT. Protein product: CACDTVGTGGLQRDKLIF. V gene TRDV2 combines with J gene TRDJ1; TRDD3 aligns across 8 bases. TCRdb leaves out the J gene; it was filled in here by matching the DNA to germline. This CDR3 has 18 residues. Germline CDR1 GEAIGNYY, CDR2 EKD.